Here is one T cell receptor beta chain with its context. Its specificity is unknown. The data were taken from a study of cytomegalovirus exposure and HLA in healthy donors. Study observations and caveats: Rarity characterized most TCR sequences, yet some public TCRs appeared in many donors. TCR beta chains numbering more than 150 were designated cytomegalovirus-associated.

Germline CDR1 reads SGHNT; CDR2 reads YYREEE (reference sequence). J lost 5 bases, V lost 0 bases, and 9 bases had no gene match. The CDR3 totals 16 residues. Method: immunoSEQ multiplex PCR; TCRdb's copy keeps in-frame clones and lacks some. The data show 70,000 or so clones, with less than 95% seen just once and approximately 0.93% held by the top ten. Sequenced input: PBMCs. This sequence joins TRBV5-4 and TRBJ2-5; 8 bases are shared with TRBD2. The sequence was collected from a woman under 30 in good health and CMV-seronegative. CDR3 nucleotides: TGTGCCAGCAGCTTGGAGCGAAGCGGGGGTTCTGAGACCCAGTACTTC. It encodes CASSLERSGGSETQYF.